One T cell receptor (beta chain) is described in this entry. Primers for the PCR totalled 60 Vbeta and 13 Jbeta. The method was immunoSEQ multiplex PCR; TCRdb's version includes in-frame clones alone and lacks a portion of them. The table has 200,000 to 250,000 clones, around 73% seen once. The record originates from a study of cytomegalovirus exposure and HLA in healthy donors. CDR1 and CDR2 (germline): MNHEY, SVGAGI. The ends were cut back, 0 bases at V and 0 bases at J, with 3 bases in the middle. CDR3 length: 13 residues. The receptor was derived from a male donor in good health and CMV-seronegative. The V gene is TRBV6-5, the J gene TRBJ2-7; no clear D. Sequenced input: PBMCs. The CDR3 loop reads CASSYSGSYEQYF. The CDR3 DNA reads TGTGCCAGCAGTTACTCCGGCTCCTACGAGCAGTACTTC.